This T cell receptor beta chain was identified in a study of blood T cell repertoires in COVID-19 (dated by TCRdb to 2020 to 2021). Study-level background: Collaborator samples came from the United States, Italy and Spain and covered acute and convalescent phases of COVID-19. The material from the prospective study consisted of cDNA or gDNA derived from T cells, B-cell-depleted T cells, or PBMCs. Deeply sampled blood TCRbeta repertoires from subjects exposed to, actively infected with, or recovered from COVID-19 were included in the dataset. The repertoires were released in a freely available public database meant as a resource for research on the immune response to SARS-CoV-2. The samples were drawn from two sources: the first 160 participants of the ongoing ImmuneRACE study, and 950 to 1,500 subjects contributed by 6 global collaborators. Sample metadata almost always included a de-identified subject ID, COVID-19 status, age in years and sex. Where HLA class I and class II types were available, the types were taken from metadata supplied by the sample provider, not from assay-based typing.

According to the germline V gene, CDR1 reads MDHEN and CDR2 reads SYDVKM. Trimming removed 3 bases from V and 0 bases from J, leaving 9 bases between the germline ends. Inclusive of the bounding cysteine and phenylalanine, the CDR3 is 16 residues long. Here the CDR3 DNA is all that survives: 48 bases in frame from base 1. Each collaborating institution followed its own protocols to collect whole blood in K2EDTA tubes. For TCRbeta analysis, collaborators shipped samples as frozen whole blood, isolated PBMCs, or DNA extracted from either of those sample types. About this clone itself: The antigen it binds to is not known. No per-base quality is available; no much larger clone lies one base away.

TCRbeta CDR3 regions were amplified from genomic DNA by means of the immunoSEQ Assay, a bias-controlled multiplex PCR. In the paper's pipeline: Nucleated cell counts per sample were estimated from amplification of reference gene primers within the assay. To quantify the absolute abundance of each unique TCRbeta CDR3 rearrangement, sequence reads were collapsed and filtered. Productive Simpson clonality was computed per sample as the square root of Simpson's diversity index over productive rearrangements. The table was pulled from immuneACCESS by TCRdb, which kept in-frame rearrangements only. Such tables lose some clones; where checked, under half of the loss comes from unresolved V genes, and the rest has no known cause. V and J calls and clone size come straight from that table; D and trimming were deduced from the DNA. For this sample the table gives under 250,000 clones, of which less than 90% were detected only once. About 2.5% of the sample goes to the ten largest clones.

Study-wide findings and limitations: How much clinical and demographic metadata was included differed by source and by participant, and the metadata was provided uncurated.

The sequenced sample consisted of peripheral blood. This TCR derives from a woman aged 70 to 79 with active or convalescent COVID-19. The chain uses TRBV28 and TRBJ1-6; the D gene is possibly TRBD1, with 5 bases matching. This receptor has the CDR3 CASSLAGGSYNSPLHF. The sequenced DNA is TGTGCCAGCAGTTTGGCGGGGGGCTCCTATAATTCACCCCTCCACTTT. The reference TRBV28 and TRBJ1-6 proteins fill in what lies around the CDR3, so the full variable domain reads DVKVTQSSRYLVKRTGEKVFLECVQDMDHENMFWYRQDPGLGLRLIYFSYDVKMKEKGDIPEGYSVSREKKERFSLILESASTNQTSMYLCASSLAGGSYNSPLHFGNGTRLTVT.